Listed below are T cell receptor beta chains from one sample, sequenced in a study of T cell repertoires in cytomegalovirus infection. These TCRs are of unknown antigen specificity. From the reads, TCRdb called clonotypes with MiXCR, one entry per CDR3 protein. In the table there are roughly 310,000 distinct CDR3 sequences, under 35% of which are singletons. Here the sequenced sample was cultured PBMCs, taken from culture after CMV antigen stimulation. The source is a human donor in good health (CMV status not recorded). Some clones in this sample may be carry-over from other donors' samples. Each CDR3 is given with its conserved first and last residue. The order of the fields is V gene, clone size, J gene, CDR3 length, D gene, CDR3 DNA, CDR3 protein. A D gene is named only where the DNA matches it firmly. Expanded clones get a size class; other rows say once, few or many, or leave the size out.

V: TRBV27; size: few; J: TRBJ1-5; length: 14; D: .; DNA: TGTGCCAGCAGCTACAGGGCTAGAAATCAGCCCCAGCATTTT; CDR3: CASSYRARNQPQHF
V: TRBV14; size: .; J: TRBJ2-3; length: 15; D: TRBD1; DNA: TGTGCCAGCAGCACGACAGGGGGCGCGACAGATACGCAGTATTTT; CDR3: CASSTTGGATDTQYF
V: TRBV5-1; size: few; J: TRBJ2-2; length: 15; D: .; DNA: TGCGCCAGCAGCTTGGAGGTTTCAGGGTCCGGGGAGCTGTTTTTT; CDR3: CASSLEVSGSGELFF
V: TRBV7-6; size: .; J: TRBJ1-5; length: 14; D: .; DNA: TGTGCCAGCAGTTTGGAGGGGTTCAAGCAGCCCCAGCATTTT; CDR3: CASSLEGFKQPQHF
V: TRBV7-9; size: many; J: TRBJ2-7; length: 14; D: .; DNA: TGTGCCAGCAGCTTAGTCGGACTCTCCTCCGAGCAGTACTTC; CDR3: CASSLVGLSSEQYF
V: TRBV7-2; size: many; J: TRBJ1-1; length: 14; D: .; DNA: TGTGCCAGCAGCTCTATGACGGAGAACACTGAAGCTTTCTTT; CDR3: CASSSMTENTEAFF
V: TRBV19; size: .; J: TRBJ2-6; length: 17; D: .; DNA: TGTGCCAGTAGGGGGTCACCCGGGAGCTCTGGGGCCAACGTCCTGACTTTC; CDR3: CASRGSPGSSGANVLTF
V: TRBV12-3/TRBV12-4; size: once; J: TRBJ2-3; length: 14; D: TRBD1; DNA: TGTGCCAGCGCGGGACAGGGCCTTACAGATACGCAGTATTTT; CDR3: CASAGQGLTDTQYF
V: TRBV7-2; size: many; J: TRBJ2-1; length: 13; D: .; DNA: TGTGCCAGCAGCTTAGCGAAAGGGAGTGAGCAGTTCTTC; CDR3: CASSLAKGSEQFF
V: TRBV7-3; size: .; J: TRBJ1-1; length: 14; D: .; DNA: TGTGCCAGCAGCTTATCGTCCGGGAACACTGAAGCTTTCTTT; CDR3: CASSLSSGNTEAFF
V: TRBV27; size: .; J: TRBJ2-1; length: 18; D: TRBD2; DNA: TGTGCCAGCAGTTTCGGACTAGCGGGGGGGCTATCCTACAATGAGCAGTTCTTC; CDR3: CASSFGLAGGLSYNEQFF
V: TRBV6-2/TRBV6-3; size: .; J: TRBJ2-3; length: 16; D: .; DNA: TGTGCCAGCAGTAGTGGTCGGGTTTCTAGCACAGATACGCAGTATTTT; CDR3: CASSSGRVSSTDTQYF
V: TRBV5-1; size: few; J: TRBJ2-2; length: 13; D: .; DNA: TGCGCCAGCAGCCCCGCTTCTGAGGGAGAGCTGTTTTTT; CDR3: CASSPASEGELFF
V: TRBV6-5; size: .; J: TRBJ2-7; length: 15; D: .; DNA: TGTGCCAGCAGACGTGACGCCGACGCGTCCTACGAGCAGTACTTC; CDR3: CASRRDADASYEQYF
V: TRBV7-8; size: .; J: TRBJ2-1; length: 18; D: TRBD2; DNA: TGTGCCAGCAGCTTACCCAGACTAGCGGGCCCTTCCTACAATGAGCAGTTCTTC; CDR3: CASSLPRLAGPSYNEQFF
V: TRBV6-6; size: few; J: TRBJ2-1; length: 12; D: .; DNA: TGTGCCAGCACCCCCCGTTACAATGAGCAGTTCTTC; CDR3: CASTPRYNEQFF
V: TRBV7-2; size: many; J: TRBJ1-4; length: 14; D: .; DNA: TGTGCCAGCAGCTTGGGGGGCGCGAAGAGAAAACTGTTTTTT; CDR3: CASSLGGAKRKLFF
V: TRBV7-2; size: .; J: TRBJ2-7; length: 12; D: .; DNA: TGTGCCAGCAGCTTATCTTACTACGAGCAGTACTTC; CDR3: CASSLSYYEQYF
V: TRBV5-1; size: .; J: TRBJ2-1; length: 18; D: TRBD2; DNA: TGCGCCAGCAGCTCGTTGGGGGATGCGCGGGGGGCCTACAATGAGCAGTTCTTC; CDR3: CASSSLGDARGAYNEQFF
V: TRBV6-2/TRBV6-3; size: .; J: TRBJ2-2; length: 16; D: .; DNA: TGTGCCAGCAGTCCCTTACAGGACCCGAACACCGGGGAGCTGTTTTTT; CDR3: CASSPLQDPNTGELFF
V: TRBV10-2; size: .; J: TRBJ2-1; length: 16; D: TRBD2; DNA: TGCGCCAGCCTAGGGTGGGGGACTAGCGGAGCGAATGAGCAGTTCTTC; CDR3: CASLGWGTSGANEQFF
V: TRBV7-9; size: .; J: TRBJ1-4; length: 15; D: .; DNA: TGTGCCAGCAGCCCCCTGAGCGGGGGGAATGAAAAACTGTTTTTT; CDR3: CASSPLSGGNEKLFF
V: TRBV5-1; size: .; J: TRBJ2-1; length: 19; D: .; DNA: TGCGCCAGCAGCCCCGAGGGGCCCCGCTCCGGAATTACCTACAATGAGCAGTTCTTC; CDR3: CASSPEGPRSGITYNEQFF
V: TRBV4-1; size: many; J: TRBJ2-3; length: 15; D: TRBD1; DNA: TGCGCCAGCAGCCAAACGACAGGGAGCACAGATACGCAGTATTTT; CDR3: CASSQTTGSTDTQYF
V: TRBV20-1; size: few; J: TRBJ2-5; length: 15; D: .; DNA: TGCAGTGCTAGAACACCCCTCGGTGGGCAAGAGACCCAGTACTTC; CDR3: CSARTPLGGQETQYF
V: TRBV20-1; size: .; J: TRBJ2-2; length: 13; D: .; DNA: TGCAGTGCTAGCGCTCCTAACACCGGGGAGCTGTTTTTT; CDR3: CSASAPNTGELFF
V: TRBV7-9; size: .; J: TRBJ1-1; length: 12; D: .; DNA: TGTGCCAGAAGCCGCGGCAACACTGAAGCTTTCTTT; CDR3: CARSRGNTEAFF
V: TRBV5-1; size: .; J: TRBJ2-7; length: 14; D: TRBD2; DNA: TGCGCCAGCAGCCCCGGCGGGGGACTCTACGAGCAGTACTTC; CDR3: CASSPGGGLYEQYF
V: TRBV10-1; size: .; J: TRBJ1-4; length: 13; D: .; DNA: TGCGCCAGCAGTGAGGGGCCTTATGAAAAACTGTTTTTT; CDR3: CASSEGPYEKLFF
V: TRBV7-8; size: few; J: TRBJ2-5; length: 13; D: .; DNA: TGTGCCAGTACTTCCGGGTACCAAGAGACCCAGTACTTC; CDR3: CASTSGYQETQYF
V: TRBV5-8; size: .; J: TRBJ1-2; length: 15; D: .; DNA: TGTGCCAGCAGCTTTGAGGGAACGGCTAACTATGGCTACACCTTC; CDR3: CASSFEGTANYGYTF
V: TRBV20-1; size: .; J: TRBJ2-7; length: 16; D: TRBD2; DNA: TGCAGTGCTAGGGGACTAGCGGGAGAGAGCTCCTACGAGCAGTACTTC; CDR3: CSARGLAGESSYEQYF
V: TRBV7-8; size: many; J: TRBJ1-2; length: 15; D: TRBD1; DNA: TGTGCCAGCAGCTTAGCGACAGGGGGGCAGGGGGGCTACACCTTC; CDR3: CASSLATGGQGGYTF
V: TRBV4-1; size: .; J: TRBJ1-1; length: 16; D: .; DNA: TGCGCCAGCAGCCAAGATCAAGGCACCCTTTGGATTCGGGCTTTCTTT; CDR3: CASSQDQGTLWIRAFF
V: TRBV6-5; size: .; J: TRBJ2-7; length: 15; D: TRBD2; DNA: TGTGCCAGCGCAGGGACTAGCGGGAGGCTAAACGAGCAGTACTTC; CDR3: CASAGTSGRLNEQYF
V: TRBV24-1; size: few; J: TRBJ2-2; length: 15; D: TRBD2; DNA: TGTGCCGTCACGGGGGGGGCTACGAACACCGGGGAGCTGTTTTTT; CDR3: CAVTGGATNTGELFF
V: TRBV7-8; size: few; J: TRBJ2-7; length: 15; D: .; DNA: TGTGCCAGCAGCTTAGCGAGGGGTAGGATCAACGAGCAGTACTTC; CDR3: CASSLARGRINEQYF
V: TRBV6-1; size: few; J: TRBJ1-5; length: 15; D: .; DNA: TGTGCCAGCAGGAGACAGTCTCAAACGAATCAGCCCCAGCATTTT; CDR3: CASRRQSQTNQPQHF
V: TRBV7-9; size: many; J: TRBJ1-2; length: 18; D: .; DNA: TGTGCCAGCAGCCGACCGGACGTCCTAGAGGGAGCCGGCTATGGCTACACCTTC; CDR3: CASSRPDVLEGAGYGYTF
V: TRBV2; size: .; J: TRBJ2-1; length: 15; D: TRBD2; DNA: TGTGCCTCCGGGCGGACTAGCGGGGCCTACAATGAGCAGTTCTTC; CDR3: CASGRTSGAYNEQFF
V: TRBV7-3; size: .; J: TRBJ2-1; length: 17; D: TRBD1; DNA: TGTGCCAGCAGCTCCTCCTCAGACAGGGGCCCCTACAATGAGCAGTTCTTC; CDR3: CASSSSSDRGPYNEQFF
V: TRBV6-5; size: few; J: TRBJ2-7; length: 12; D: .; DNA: TGTGCCAGCAGTTACAGAAGGGGCGAGCAGTACTTC; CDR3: CASSYRRGEQYF
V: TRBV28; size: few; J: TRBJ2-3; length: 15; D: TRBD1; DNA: TGTGCCAGCAGTCCCTACGGGACAGACACAGATACGCAGTATTTT; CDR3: CASSPYGTDTDTQYF
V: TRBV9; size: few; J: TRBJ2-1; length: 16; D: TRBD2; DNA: TGTGCCAGCAGCGCCTTGGGGCGGGAGGGCCACAATGAGCAGTTCTTC; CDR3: CASSALGREGHNEQFF
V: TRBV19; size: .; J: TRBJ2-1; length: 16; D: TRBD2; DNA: TGTGCCGTTAGTCCAGCGGGGGCCCCAAGCTACAATGAGCAGTTCTTC; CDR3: CAVSPAGAPSYNEQFF
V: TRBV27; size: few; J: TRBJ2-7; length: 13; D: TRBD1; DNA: TGTGCCAGCAGTATGGACAGGACTTACGAGCAGTACTTC; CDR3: CASSMDRTYEQYF
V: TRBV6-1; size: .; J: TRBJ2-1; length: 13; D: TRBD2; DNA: TGTGCCAGCAGTGGGGAGCGGGAGGATGAGCAGTTCTTC; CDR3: CASSGEREDEQFF
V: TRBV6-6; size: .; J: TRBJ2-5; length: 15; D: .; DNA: TGTGCCAGCAGTGATGGCAGGGGTACACGAGAGACCCAGTACTTC; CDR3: CASSDGRGTRETQYF
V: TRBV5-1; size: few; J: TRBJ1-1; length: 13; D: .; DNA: TGCGCCAGCAGCTTGTCCTACGACAGTGAAGCTTTCTTT; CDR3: CASSLSYDSEAFF
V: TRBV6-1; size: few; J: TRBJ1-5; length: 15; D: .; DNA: TGTGCCAGCACCGGGACTCAAAGGGGCAATCAGCCCCAGCATTTT; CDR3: CASTGTQRGNQPQHF
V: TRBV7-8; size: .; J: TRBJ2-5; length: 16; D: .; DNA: TGTGCCAGCAGCTCTATAACCGACATGTACCAAGAGACCCAGTACTTC; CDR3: CASSSITDMYQETQYF
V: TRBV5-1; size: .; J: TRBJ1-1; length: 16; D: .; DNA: TGCGCCAGCAGTTGGGGCGGTGGGGTCGCAAACACTGAAGCTTTCTTT; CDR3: CASSWGGGVANTEAFF
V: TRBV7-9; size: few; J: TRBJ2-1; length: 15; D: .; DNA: TGTGCCAGCAGCTTCGGACTTGACTCCTACAATGAGCAGTTCTTC; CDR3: CASSFGLDSYNEQFF
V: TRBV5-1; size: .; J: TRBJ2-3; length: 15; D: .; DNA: TGCGCCACCGCGCGCGTGGGGCTGAGCACAGATACGCAGTATTTT; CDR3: CATARVGLSTDTQYF